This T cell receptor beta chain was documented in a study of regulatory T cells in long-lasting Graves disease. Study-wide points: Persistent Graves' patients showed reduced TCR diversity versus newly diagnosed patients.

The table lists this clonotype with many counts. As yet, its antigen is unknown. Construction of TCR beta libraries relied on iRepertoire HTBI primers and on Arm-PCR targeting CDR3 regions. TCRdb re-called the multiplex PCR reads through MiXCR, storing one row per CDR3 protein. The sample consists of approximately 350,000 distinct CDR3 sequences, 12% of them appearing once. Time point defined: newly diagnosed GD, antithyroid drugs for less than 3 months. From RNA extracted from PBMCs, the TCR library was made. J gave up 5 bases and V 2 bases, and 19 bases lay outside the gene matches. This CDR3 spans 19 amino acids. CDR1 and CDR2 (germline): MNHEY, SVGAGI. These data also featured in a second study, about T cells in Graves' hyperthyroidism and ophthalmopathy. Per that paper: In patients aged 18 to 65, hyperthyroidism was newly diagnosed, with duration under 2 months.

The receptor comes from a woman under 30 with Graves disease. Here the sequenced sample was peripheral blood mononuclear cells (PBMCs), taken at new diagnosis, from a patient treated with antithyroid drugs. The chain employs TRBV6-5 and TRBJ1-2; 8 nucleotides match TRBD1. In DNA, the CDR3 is TGTGCCAGCAGTTACGGATACCCGGGACAGGAGGGGATCTCATATGGCTACACCTTC. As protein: CASSYGYPGQEGISYGYTF.